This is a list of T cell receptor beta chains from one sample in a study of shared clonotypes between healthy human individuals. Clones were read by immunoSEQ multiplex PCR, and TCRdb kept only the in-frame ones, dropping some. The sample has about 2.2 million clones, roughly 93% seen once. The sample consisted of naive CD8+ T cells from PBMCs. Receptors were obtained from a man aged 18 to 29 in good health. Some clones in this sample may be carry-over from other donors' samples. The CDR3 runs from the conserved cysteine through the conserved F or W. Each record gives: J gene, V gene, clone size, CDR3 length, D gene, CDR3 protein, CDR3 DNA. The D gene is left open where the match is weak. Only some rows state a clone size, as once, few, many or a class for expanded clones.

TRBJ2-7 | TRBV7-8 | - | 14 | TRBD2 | CASSRLAGVNEQYF | TGTGCCAGCAGCAGACTAGCGGGAGTTAACGAGCAGTACTTC
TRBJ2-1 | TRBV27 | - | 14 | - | CASRPGVSVNEQFF | TGTGCCAGCAGGCCAGGGGTTAGTGTTAATGAGCAGTTCTTC
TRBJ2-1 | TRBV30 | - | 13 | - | CAWSHGAADEQFF | TGTGCCTGGAGTCATGGAGCTGCGGATGAGCAGTTCTTC
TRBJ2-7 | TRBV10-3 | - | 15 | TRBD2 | CAISDFTSGNYEQYF | TGTGCCATCAGTGACTTCACTAGCGGGAACTACGAGCAGTACTTC
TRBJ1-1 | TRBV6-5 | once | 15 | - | CASSYLRGVNTEAFF | TGTGCCAGCAGTTATTTGCGGGGGGTCAACACTGAAGCTTTCTTT
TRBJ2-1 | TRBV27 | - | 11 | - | CASRNLEGWFF | TGTGCCAGCCGAAACTTAGAGGGTTGGTTCTTC
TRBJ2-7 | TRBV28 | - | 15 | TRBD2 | CASSLVASGSYEQYF | TGTGCCAGCAGTTTAGTGGCTAGCGGGAGTTACGAGCAGTACTTC
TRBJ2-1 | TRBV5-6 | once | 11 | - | CASSRVTEQFF | TGTGCCAGCAGCAGGGTCACTGAGCAGTTCTTC
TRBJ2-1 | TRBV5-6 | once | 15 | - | CASSAGGGRGDEQFF | TGTGCCAGCAGCGCAGGAGGGGGAAGGGGCGATGAGCAGTTCTTC
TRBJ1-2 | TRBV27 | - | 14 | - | CASSLSGTYYGYTF | TGTGCCAGCAGTTTAAGTGGCACCTACTATGGCTACACCTTC
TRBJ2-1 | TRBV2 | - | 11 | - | CASSDFGEQFF | TGTGCCAGCAGTGATTTTGGCGAGCAGTTCTTC
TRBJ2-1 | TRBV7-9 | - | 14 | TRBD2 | CASSAPGLATEQFF | TGTGCCAGCAGCGCCCCGGGACTAGCCACTGAGCAGTTCTTC
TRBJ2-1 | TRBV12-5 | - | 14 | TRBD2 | CASRQGREGGEQFF | TGTGCTAGTAGGCAGGGGCGGGAGGGTGGTGAGCAGTTCTTC
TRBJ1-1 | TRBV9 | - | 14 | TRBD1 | CASSAGQGTTEAFF | TGTGCCAGCAGCGCGGGACAGGGGACCACTGAAGCTTTCTTT
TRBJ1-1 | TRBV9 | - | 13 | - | CASSPQGWGEAFF | TGTGCCAGCAGCCCTCAGGGATGGGGTGAAGCTTTCTTT
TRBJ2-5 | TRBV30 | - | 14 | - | CAWSPLPGEETQYF | TGTGCCTGGAGTCCCCTACCCGGAGAGGAGACCCAGTACTTC
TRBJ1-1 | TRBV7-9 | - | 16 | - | CASSLAKETLNTEAFF | TGTGCCAGCAGCTTAGCGAAGGAGACTCTGAACACTGAAGCTTTCTTT
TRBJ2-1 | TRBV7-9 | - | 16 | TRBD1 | CASSVDRGLSYNEQFF | TGTGCCAGCAGCGTCGACAGGGGGCTCTCCTACAATGAGCAGTTCTTC
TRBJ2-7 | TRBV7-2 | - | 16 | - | CASSLGSAGSSYEQYF | TGTGCCAGCAGCTTAGGTTCTGCGGGGAGCTCCTACGAGCAGTACTTC
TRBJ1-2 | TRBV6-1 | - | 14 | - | CASSEAPANYGYTF | TGTGCCAGCAGTGAAGCACCAGCTAACTATGGCTACACCTTC
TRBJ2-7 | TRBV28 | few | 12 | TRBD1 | CASRQGVYEQYF | TGTGCCAGCAGGCAGGGGGTCTACGAGCAGTACTTC
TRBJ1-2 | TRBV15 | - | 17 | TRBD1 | CATEPLSGRGPNYGYTF | TGTGCCACCGAGCCTCTATCGGGGAGGGGGCCTAACTATGGCTACACCTTC
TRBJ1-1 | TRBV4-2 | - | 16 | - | CASSQDFRGGNTEAFF | TGTGCCAGCAGCCAAGATTTCCGGGGGGGGAACACTGAAGCTTTCTTT
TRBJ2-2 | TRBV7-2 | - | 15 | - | CASSLEGFNTGELFF | TGTGCCAGCAGCTTAGAAGGGTTTAACACCGGGGAGCTGTTTTTT
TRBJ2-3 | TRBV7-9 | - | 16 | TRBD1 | CASSPWDRIDSDTQYF | TGTGCCAGCAGCCCATGGGACAGGATTGATTCAGATACGCAGTATTTT
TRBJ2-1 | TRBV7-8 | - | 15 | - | CASAAIPGSYNEQFF | TGTGCCAGCGCCGCTATCCCGGGGTCCTACAATGAGCAGTTCTTC
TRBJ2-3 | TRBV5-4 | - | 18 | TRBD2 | CASSWGVWASGETDTQYF | TGTGCCAGCAGCTGGGGGGTATGGGCTAGCGGAGAAACAGATACGCAGTATTTT
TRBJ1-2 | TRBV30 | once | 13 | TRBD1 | CAWRTGRGDGYTF | TGTGCCTGGAGGACAGGGCGTGGGGATGGCTACACCTTC
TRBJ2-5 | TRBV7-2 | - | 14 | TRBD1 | CASSFTGVRETQYF | TGTGCCAGCAGCTTTACAGGGGTGAGAGAGACCCAGTACTTC
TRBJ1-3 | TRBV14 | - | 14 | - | CASSHYGVRNTIYF | TGTGCCAGCAGCCATTACGGAGTTAGAAACACCATATATTTT
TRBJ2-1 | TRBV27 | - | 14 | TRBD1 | CASSTRDSYNEQFF | TGTGCCAGCAGCACACGGGACAGCTACAATGAGCAGTTCTTC